A single sample gave rise to the 28 T cell receptor beta chains below, sequenced in a study of CD4 T cells in relation to SARS-CoV-2 and coronaviruses. Antigens for these TCRs are unknown. Only in-frame clones appear in the TCRdb table, and some are missing; sequencing was by immunoSEQ multiplex PCR. The data hold tens of thousands of clones, with 70% to 85% observed a single time. The specimen was memory CD4+ T cells from PBMCs, cultured in vitro. The receptor set was obtained from an adult with COVID-19.

V and J are TRBV28 and TRBJ2-1; 9 nucleotides match TRBD2. The CDR3 consists of 14 residues. Looked up from germline, CDR1 is MDHEN and CDR2 is SYDVKM. Trimming took 10 bases from V and 7 from J; bases not matched to a gene: 11. This chain's CDR3 is CAISIAGVGNEQFF. CDR3 DNA: TGTGCCATCTCTATAGCGGGAGTAGGAAATGAGCAGTTCTTC.

This chain connects TRBV7-6 to TRBJ2-7, with 12 bases aligning to TRBD2. The germline CDR1 and CDR2 sequences are SGHVS and FNYEAQ. V shed 5 bases, J shed 4 bases, and the junction held 3 bases outside the gene matches. The length of the CDR3 is 14 residues. The DNA of the CDR3 is TGTGCCAGCAGCGCGACTAGCGGGAGTTACGAGCAGTACTTC. Protein product: CASSATSGSYEQYF.

V and J are TRBV6-2 or TRBV6-3 and TRBJ2-1; D perhaps matches TRBD1 (6 bases). CDR3 length equals 13 residues. Trimming removed 2 bases from V and 4 bases from J, with 6 bases in between. Germline V gives CDR1 MNHEY, CDR2 SVGEGT. CDR3 in amino acids: CASSYRGYNEQFF. The CDR3 bases are TGTGCCAGCAGTTACAGGGGGTACAATGAGCAGTTCTTC.

The chain links TRBV2 to TRBJ2-1, with D hard to call. The CDR3 runs 11 residues. Germline V gene lookup returns CDR1 SNHLY and CDR2 FYNNEI. V lost 7 bases to trimming and J lost 9 bases, with 10 bases between them. The CDR3 loop is CASMFTIEQFF. The CDR3 region has the DNA TGTGCCAGCATGTTTACGATTGAGCAGTTCTTC.

This chain connects TRBV7-6 to TRBJ1-1, with a tentative D call TRBD1 (5 bases). There are 16 residues in the CDR3. The ends were cut back, 1 base at V and 1 base at J, with 13 bases in the middle. Germline CDR1 is SGHVS and CDR2 is FNYEAQ. As DNA, the CDR3 is TGTGCCAGCAGCTTAGATCCTTGGACACCGAACACTGAAGCTTTCTTT. It codes for CASSLDPWTPNTEAFF.

This clone was seen only a few times. The chain couples TRBV18 to TRBJ1-3; D not certain. V was cut by 1 base and J by 0 bases, with 4 bases left in between. The CDR3 has 14 residues. Germline lookup yields CDR1 KGHSH and CDR2 LQKENI. The CDR3 DNA follows: TGTGCCAGCTCACCACACAGCTCTGGAAACACCATATATTTT. Protein: CASSPHSSGNTIYF.

V and J are TRBV7-9 and TRBJ2-3, with 7 positions matching TRBD1. V was pared by 5 bases and J by 0 bases, with 5 bases of the junction left unmatched. The CDR3 is made up of 15 amino acids. Germline lookup yields CDR1 SEHNR and CDR2 FQNEAQ (reference sequence). In DNA form, the CDR3 reads TGTGCCAGCAGCCCGGGGACAGCTAGCACAGATACGCAGTATTTT. It codes for CASSPGTASTDTQYF.

This clone came up a few times. The V call is TRBV5-1, the J call TRBJ2-2, with unresolved D. Trimming left V 5 bases short and J 1 base short, with 9 bases between. This CDR3 is built from 14 residues. Germline CDR1 SGHRS, CDR2 YFSETQ. DNA for the CDR3: TGCGCCAGCAGGGACGGCCTGAACACCGGGGAGCTGTTTTTT. As protein: CASRDGLNTGELFF. Combining the CDR3 with reference TRBV5-1 and TRBJ2-2 gives the whole variable domain KAGVTQTPRYLIKTRGQQVTLSCSPISGHRSVSWYQQTPGQGLQFLFEYFSETQRNKGNFPGRFSGRQFSNSRSEMNVSTLELGDSALYLCASRDGLNTGELFFGEGSRLTVL.

This sequence joins TRBV3-1 (or the pseudogene TRBV3-2) and TRBJ2-2; TRBD2 agrees at 10 bases. The V gene end was trimmed by 0 bases and the J gene end by 3 bases; junction bases not matched to a gene: 10. CDR3 size: 19 residues. CDR1 and CDR2 from the germline V gene are LGHDT and YNNKEL (reference sequence). This CDR3 is CASSQDLGLAANYTGELFF. CDR3 coding DNA: TGTGCCAGCAGCCAAGATCTAGGACTAGCGGCAAACTACACCGGGGAGCTGTTTTTT.

This clone was found a few times. The rearrangement links TRBV27 to TRBJ2-7; the D gene is possibly TRBD2 (6 bases). The V gene lost 11 bases and the J gene lost 7 bases, with 21 bases spanning the gap. This CDR3 is built from 13 residues. Germline V gives CDR1 MNHEY, CDR2 SMNVEV (reference sequence). The CDR3 sequence: CASWDSRSGEQYF. In nucleotides, the CDR3 is TGTGCCTCATGGGACTCCCGCAGTGGAGAGCAGTACTTC.

This chain uses TRBV11-2 with TRBJ2-3; D assignment may be TRBD1 or TRBD2 (5 bases each). Germline V lookup: CDR1 SGHAT, CDR2 FQNNGV. The V end was cut by 4 bases, the J end by 6 bases, with 11 bases between. This CDR3 comprises 13 residues. This CDR3 is CASSSLRDDTQYF. The CDR3 DNA follows: TGTGCCAGCAGCTCGCTCCGGGACGATACGCAGTATTTT.

The chain carries TRBV7-9 and TRBJ2-3; 8 bases agree with TRBD2. CDR1 and CDR2 (germline): SEHNR, FQNEAQ (reference sequence). V gave up 4 bases and J gave up 1 base; unmatched junction bases: 7. There are 16 residues in the CDR3. CDR3 region: CASSYPSGGGTDTQYF. Here the CDR3 DNA reads TGTGCCAGCAGCTACCCCTCGGGGGGGGGCACAGATACGCAGTATTTT.

The chain combines TRBV28 with TRBJ2-7, with 8 bases that match TRBD2. CDR1 and CDR2 (germline): MDHEN, SYDVKM. This CDR3 is built from 14 residues. V shed 6 bases, J shed 7 bases, and the junction held 11 bases outside the gene matches. The CDR3 sequence is CASRLAGREGEQYF. In DNA, the CDR3 is TGTGCCAGCAGATTAGCGGGAAGAGAAGGAGAGCAGTACTTC.

The genes are TRBV9 and TRBJ2-2, with 7 bases lining up with TRBD2. V trimming: 10 bases; J trimming: 5 bases; junction bases outside the gene matches: 8. CDR1 is SGDLS, CDR2 YYNGEE, per germline. The CDR3 has 13 residues. In DNA, the CDR3 is TGTGCCCGCCCGGGACTATTAACCGGGGAGCTGTTTTTT. Its protein is CARPGLLTGELFF.

The chain combines TRBV6-4 with TRBJ2-7, with D unresolved. Deletions cut 7 bases from V and 1 base from J, with 17 bases between. The CDR3 is 15 amino acids. CDR1 is MRHNA, CDR2 SNTAGT, per germline. CDR3 nucleotides: TGTGCCAGCAACCCTGCGTTGGGGTCTTCCTACGAGCAGTACTTC. Translated: CASNPALGSSYEQYF.

The rearrangement uses TRBV11-2 and TRBJ2-5; either TRBD1 or TRBD2 may fit D (6 bases each). V was clipped by 6 bases and J by 0 bases, with 14 bases between them. CDR1 and CDR2 (germline): SGHAT, FQNNGV. The CDR3 runs 15 residues. CDR3 DNA sequence: TGTGCCAGCAGGAGACTAGGGGGGTACCAAGAGACCCAGTACTTC. Protein sequence: CASRRLGGYQETQYF.

The V and J genes are TRBV7-8 and TRBJ1-1; D is ambiguous. Germline CDR1 is SGHVS and CDR2 is FQNEAQ. Deletions cut 5 bases from V and 1 base from J, with 8 bases between. This CDR3 spans 13 amino acids. This CDR3 is CASSLARNTEAFF. In DNA, the CDR3 is TGTGCCAGCAGCCTCGCCAGGAACACTGAAGCTTTCTTT.

The rearrangement joins TRBV11-2 to TRBJ2-2; 7 nucleotides match TRBD1. The germline V gene has CDR1 SGHAT and CDR2 FQNNGV. The CDR3 runs 13 residues. V gave up 7 bases and J gave up 6 bases; unmatched junction bases: 5. In DNA form, the CDR3 reads TGTGCCAGCAATGACAGGGAGCCCGGGGAGCTGTTTTTT. It codes for CASNDREPGELFF. Full variable domain (missing parts from reference TRBV11-2 and TRBJ2-2): EAGVAQSPRYKIIEKRQSVAFWCNPISGHATLYWYQQILGQGPKLLIQFQNNGVVDDSQLPKDRFSAERLKGVDSTLKIQPAKLEDSAVYLCASNDREPGELFFGEGSRLTVL.

The V and J genes are TRBV3-1 (or the pseudogene TRBV3-2) and TRBJ2-5, with TRBD2 matching 8 bases. The CDR3 is made up of 17 amino acids. From germline, CDR1 is LGHDT and CDR2 YNNKEL (reference sequence). V lost 7 bases to trimming and J lost 3 bases; unmatched junction nucleotides: 16. The CDR3 protein is CASTLRETGGYEETQYF. The CDR3 DNA sequence: TGTGCCAGCACCCTGAGGGAAACGGGAGGGTACGAAGAGACCCAGTACTTC.

This clone has only a few counts. CDR3 bases: TGTGCCAGCAGGAGGGAAGGGGGCGCTGACTACACCTTC. It specifies CASRREGGADYTF. The J gene is TRBJ1-2, the V gene TRBV6-1; TRBD1 aligns across 7 bases. V lost 6 bases, J lost 10 bases, and 11 bases stayed unmatched. CDR3 size: 13 residues. Per the germline V gene, CDR1 is MNHNS and CDR2 is SASEGT.

Sample share makes this clone medium-sized. The chain uses TRBV5-4 and TRBJ2-7; 11 bases map to TRBD2. The CDR3 extends over 14 amino acids. Germline assignment: CDR1 SGHNT and CDR2 YYREEE (reference sequence). V shed 4 bases and J 5 bases; nucleotides not matched to a gene: 5. The CDR3 region has the DNA TGTGCCAGCAGCGATAGCGGGAGGGACAACGAGCAGTACTTC. Its translation is CASSDSGRDNEQYF.

This chain joins TRBV5-1 and TRBJ2-7; the match to TRBD1 covers 9 bases. Looked up from germline, CDR1 is SGHRS and CDR2 is YFSETQ. The J segment lost 0 bases and the V segment lost 4 bases, leaving 5 bases of the junction unmatched. The CDR3 is made up of 15 amino acids. This CDR3 is CASSPRDRVSYEQYF. As DNA, the CDR3 is TGCGCCAGCAGCCCCCGGGACAGGGTCTCCTACGAGCAGTACTTC.

This clone was observed a handful of times. This rearrangement joins TRBV27 to TRBJ1-5; the D gene is possibly TRBD1 (6 bases). Deletions cut 6 bases from V and 7 bases from J, with 19 bases between. Germline assignment: CDR1 MNHEY and CDR2 SMNVEV (reference sequence). This CDR3 contains 15 residues. The DNA for the CDR3 is TGTGCCAGCAGGGAAGAGGGCAGGGGTGACCAGCCCCAGCATTTT. Protein: CASREEGRGDQPQHF.

The V call is TRBV28, the J call TRBJ2-7, with 9 bases identical to TRBD2. V shed 2 bases and J 6 bases; nucleotides not matched to a gene: 5. Germline V lookup: CDR1 MDHEN, CDR2 SYDVKM. CDR3 size: 14 residues. DNA of the CDR3: TGTGCCAGCAGTTTAGCGGGAGGGCCCGTCGAGCAGTACTTC. Protein sequence: CASSLAGGPVEQYF.

The chain is built from TRBV5-1 and TRBJ2-5; 9 bases are shared with TRBD1. Germline lookup yields CDR1 SGHRS and CDR2 YFSETQ. Unmatched junction bases numbered 12, after V lost 1 base and J lost 5 bases. CDR3 length equals 17 residues. Written as DNA, the CDR3 is TGCGCCAGCAGCTTGTCCCGGGACAGGGTGGTGCGGGAGACCCAGTACTTC. It is translated as CASSLSRDRVVRETQYF.

This clone was counted a few times. The V and J genes are TRBV6-4 and TRBJ2-1; D is uncertain. The V gene's germline CDR1 is MRHNA and CDR2 SNTAGT. V was pared by 2 bases and J by 7 bases, with 9 bases between. The CDR3 has 13 amino acids. The CDR3: CASSDQNGNEQFF. In nucleotides, the CDR3 is TGTGCCAGCAGTGACCAAAACGGTAATGAGCAGTTCTTC.

The V call is TRBV15, the J call TRBJ2-7, with D perhaps TRBD2 (5 bases). The germline V and J ends were trimmed by 0 bases and 4 bases, with 10 bases remaining between them. Germline V lookup: CDR1 LNHNV, CDR2 YYDKDF (reference sequence). The CDR3 contains 14 residues. The CDR3 sequence is CATSREGGSYEQYF. DNA of the CDR3: TGTGCCACCAGCAGAGAGGGTGGGAGTTACGAGCAGTACTTC.

The chain employs TRBV5-1 and TRBJ1-1; possibly TRBD1 for D (6 bases). The V and J ends lost 1 base and 7 bases respectively, with 17 bases between them. CDR3 length equals 15 residues. Germline CDR1 is SGHRS and CDR2 is YFSETQ. CDR3 DNA sequence: TGCGCCAGCAGCTTGTTTCAGGGGCGGTTTGGTGAAGCTTTCTTT. This translates into CASSLFQGRFGEAFF.